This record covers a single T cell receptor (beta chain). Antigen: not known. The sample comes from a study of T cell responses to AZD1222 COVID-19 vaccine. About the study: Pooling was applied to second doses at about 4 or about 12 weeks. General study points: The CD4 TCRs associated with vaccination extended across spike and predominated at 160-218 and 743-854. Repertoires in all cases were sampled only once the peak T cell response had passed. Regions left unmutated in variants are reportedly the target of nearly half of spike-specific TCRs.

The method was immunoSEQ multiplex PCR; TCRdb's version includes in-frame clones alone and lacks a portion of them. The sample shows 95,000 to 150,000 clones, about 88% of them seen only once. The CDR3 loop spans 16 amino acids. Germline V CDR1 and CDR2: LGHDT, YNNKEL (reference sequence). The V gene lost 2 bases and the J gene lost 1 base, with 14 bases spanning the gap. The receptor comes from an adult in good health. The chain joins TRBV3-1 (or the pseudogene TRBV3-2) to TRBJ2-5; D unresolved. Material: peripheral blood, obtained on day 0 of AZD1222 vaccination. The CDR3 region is CASSQKPRRFQETQYF. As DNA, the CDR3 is TGTGCCAGCAGCCAAAAGCCCCGCAGGTTCCAAGAGACCCAGTACTTC.